These 23 T cell receptor beta chains came from one sample sequenced in a study of neoadjuvant anti-PD-1 for oral cavity cancer. Produced via immunoSEQ multiplex PCR; TCRdb's table is partial and in-frame only. Among around 16,000 clones listed, about three fifths were seen once. Material: PBMCs, obtained before nivolumab (anti-PD-1) treatment. The source of these receptors is a person between 40 and 80 years old with oral cavity squamous cell carcinoma.

The V gene is TRBV9, the J gene TRBJ2-1; 9 nucleotides line up with TRBD1. CDR1 and CDR2 (germline): SGDLS, YYNGEE. Trimming cost V 4 bases and J 7 bases; bases outside gene matches: 6. CDR3 length equals 14 residues. The CDR3 region has the DNA TGTGCCAGCAGCCCAGGGACAGGGTGGAATGAGCAGTTCTTC. It specifies CASSPGTGWNEQFF.

This sequence joins TRBV5-1 and TRBJ2-1; D uncertain. The CDR3 extends over 14 amino acids. In germline, CDR1 is SGHRS, CDR2 YFSETQ. Deletions cut 0 bases from V and 5 bases from J, with 9 bases between. This CDR3 is CASSLGYLNNEQFF. The CDR3 DNA sequence: TGCGCCAGCAGCTTGGGGTACTTAAACAATGAGCAGTTCTTC. Full variable domain (missing parts from reference TRBV5-1 and TRBJ2-1): KAGVTQTPRYLIKTRGQQVTLSCSPISGHRSVSWYQQTPGQGLQFLFEYFSETQRNKGNFPGRFSGRQFSNSRSEMNVSTLELGDSALYLCASSLGYLNNEQFFGPGTRLTVL.

V is TRBV5-1 and J is TRBJ2-7; 9 bases align to TRBD1. The germline gives CDR1 SGHRS, CDR2 YFSETQ. The CDR3 is made up of 14 amino acids. V was clipped by 3 bases and J by 1 base; unmatched bases: 2. The CDR3 here is CASSSTGGSYEQYF. In DNA, the CDR3 is TGCGCCAGCAGCTCGACAGGGGGATCCTACGAGCAGTACTTC.

The rearrangement joins TRBV7-9 to TRBJ1-1, with 7 bases aligning to TRBD1. CDR3 length equals 13 residues. Germline V gene lookup returns CDR1 SEHNR and CDR2 FQNEAQ (reference sequence). Unmatched junction bases numbered 6, after V lost 5 bases and J lost 6 bases. Here the CDR3 reads CASSLGTEAEAFF. The CDR3, as DNA: TGTGCCAGCAGCCTTGGGACAGAAGCTGAAGCTTTCTTT.

The chain carries TRBV30 and TRBJ2-7, with TRBD2 matching 10 bases. This CDR3 comprises 14 residues. The V segment lost 1 base and the J segment 1 base; nucleotides outside the gene matches: 1. The germline gives CDR1 GTSNPN, CDR2 SVGIG (reference sequence). The CDR3 sequence: CAWSGTSGSYEQYF. In DNA form, the CDR3 reads TGTGCCTGGAGTGGGACTAGCGGATCCTACGAGCAGTACTTC.

The J gene is TRBJ2-3, the V gene TRBV7-2, with TRBD2 identical over 7 bases. The V gene end was trimmed by 4 bases and the J gene end by 2 bases; junction bases not matched to a gene: 12. CDR1 and CDR2 (germline): SGHTA, FQGNSA. This CDR3 has 17 amino acids. The CDR3 here is CASSSPPGLLLTDTQYF. In nucleotides, the CDR3 is TGTGCCAGCAGCTCCCCCCCGGGACTACTACTCACAGATACGCAGTATTTT.

This clone turned up a few times. This chain uses TRBV10-1 with TRBJ2-7; TRBD2 matches at 7 bases. Germline CDR1 is WNHNN and CDR2 is SYGVQD (reference sequence). V shed 0 bases, J shed 1 base, and the junction held 0 bases outside the gene matches. The CDR3 length is 14 residues. The CDR3 protein is CASSESGGSYEQYF. As DNA, the CDR3 is TGCGCCAGCAGTGAGTCGGGGGGGTCCTACGAGCAGTACTTC.

The rearrangement links TRBV5-8 to TRBJ2-5; 13 bases are shared with TRBD2. Trimming took 4 bases from V and 5 from J; bases not matched to a gene: 5. CDR1 and CDR2 from the germline V gene are SGHTS and YDEGEE. This CDR3 region has 15 residues. CDR3 protein: CASSAGLAGSETQYF. In nucleotides, the CDR3 is TGTGCCAGCAGCGCGGGACTAGCGGGATCTGAGACCCAGTACTTC. The full variable domain, with the rest looked up from reference TRBV5-8 and TRBJ2-5, is EAGVTQSPTHLIKTRGQQATLRCSPISGHTSVYWYQQALGLGLQFLLWYDEGEERNRGNFPPRFSGRQFPNYSSELNVNALELEDSALYLCASSAGLAGSETQYFGPGTRLLVL.

J is TRBJ2-7 and V is TRBV5-6; 12 bases are a match to TRBD1. This CDR3 comprises 17 residues. Germline-derived CDR1 and CDR2 are SGHDT and YYEEEE. With 3 bases clipped from V and 0 bases from J, the junction kept 7 bases outside the gene matches. The CDR3 coding sequence is TGTGCCAGCAGCTCCTTGGGACAGGGGGCAAACTCCTACGAGCAGTACTTC. This translates into CASSSLGQGANSYEQYF.

This chain connects TRBV10-2 to TRBJ2-5, with a possible D match to TRBD2 (5 bases). Germline V lookup: CDR1 WSHSY, CDR2 SAAADI. The V end lost 4 bases, the J end lost 9 bases, and 12 bases lay between the germline ends. There are 12 residues in the CDR3. The CDR3 sequence: CASSGRTEAQYF. CDR3 in DNA: TGCGCCAGCAGTGGTAGGACGGAGGCCCAGTACTTC.

The chain is built from TRBV5-1 and TRBJ2-7, with 9 bases that match TRBD1. Germline CDR1 is SGHRS and CDR2 is YFSETQ. After removal of 4 bases from V and 5 bases from J, the junction contained 4 bases not matched to a gene. This CDR3 spans 13 amino acids. In DNA form, the CDR3 reads TGCGCCAGCAGCCCGGGGACAGGGAACGAGCAGTACTTC. Residues: CASSPGTGNEQYF.

This clone appeared a few times. The chain recombines TRBV19 with TRBJ2-7; TRBD1 might be the D (5 bases). The CDR3 has 12 amino acids. V lost 5 bases to trimming and J lost 6 bases, with 11 bases between them. Germline CDR1 reads LNHDA; CDR2 reads SQIVND (reference sequence). The CDR3: CASSPGISEQYF. CDR3 nucleotide sequence: TGTGCCAGTAGTCCAGGGATAAGCGAGCAGTACTTC.

The rearrangement links TRBV7-8 to TRBJ2-7; 7 bases map to TRBD1. The CDR3 totals 14 residues. CDR1 is SGHVS and CDR2 is FQNEAQ in the germline V gene. V trimming: 1 base; J trimming: 0 bases; junction bases outside the gene matches: 0. The CDR3 loop reads CASSLGDSSYEQYF. In nucleotides, the CDR3 is TGTGCCAGCAGCTTAGGGGACAGCTCCTACGAGCAGTACTTC.

V is TRBV7-9 and J is TRBJ2-7; 11 positions agree with TRBD2. The CDR3 is made up of 14 amino acids. V was pared by 4 bases and J by 3 bases, with 2 bases of the junction left unmatched. Germline loops: CDR1 SEHNR, CDR2 FQNEAQ (reference sequence). This CDR3 is CASSSGTSGYEQYF. The CDR3 DNA sequence: TGTGCCAGCAGCTCCGGGACTAGCGGCTACGAGCAGTACTTC.

The J gene is TRBJ2-1, the V gene TRBV19; D could derive from TRBD1 or TRBD2 (5 bases each). V lost 4 bases and J lost 3, with 13 bases in between. CDR1 LNHDA and CDR2 SQIVND come from the germline V gene (reference sequence). The CDR3 spans 15 residues. CDR3 nucleotide sequence: TGTGCCAGTAGTAAAGAGAGGGACCTCTACAATGAGCAGTTCTTC. Residues: CASSKERDLYNEQFF.

V gene TRBV6-5 combines with J gene TRBJ1-1, with D unresolved. The V gene's germline CDR1 is MNHEY and CDR2 SVGAGI. Deletions cut 4 bases from V and 5 bases from J, with 8 bases between. CDR3 length: 12 residues. The CDR3 is CASSSLGTEAFF. The CDR3 coding sequence is TGTGCCAGCAGTTCCCTGGGAACTGAAGCTTTCTTT.

V and J are TRBV7-9 and TRBJ2-3; D possibly corresponds to TRBD2 (5 bases). Germline CDR1 reads SEHNR; CDR2 reads FQNEAQ (reference sequence). This CDR3 is 15 amino acids long. With 5 bases removed from V and 2 bases from J, the gap between germline ends came to 14 bases. In DNA form, the CDR3 reads TGTGCCAGCAGCGAGATTAGCGTTATCACAGATACGCAGTATTTT. Translated: CASSEISVITDTQYF.

The rearrangement joins TRBV6-5 to TRBJ2-5, with D perhaps matching TRBD2 (6 bases). The CDR3 covers 15 residues. Trimming shortened V by 0 bases and J by 0 bases, and 8 bases separated the two germline ends. The germline CDR1 and CDR2 sequences are MNHEY and SVGAGI. CDR3 coding DNA: TGTGCCAGCAGTTACTCGCGGGGTCACCAAGAGACCCAGTACTTC. Its translation: CASSYSRGHQETQYF.

The table lists this clone with a few counts. This chain uses TRBV19 with TRBJ2-3, with 9 bases that match TRBD2. V was pared by 3 bases and J by 5 bases, with 3 bases of the junction left unmatched. The CDR3 has 14 residues. The germline CDR1 and CDR2 sequences are LNHDA and SQIVND (reference sequence). CDR3 loop: CASSMGLARDTQYF. The CDR3 DNA reads as TGTGCCAGTAGTATGGGACTAGCAAGAGATACGCAGTATTTT.

The rearrangement uses TRBV6-5 and TRBJ1-5; TRBD1 matches at 9 bases. This CDR3 region has 14 residues. The ends lost 5 bases at V and 7 bases at J; junction bases unmatched: 6. Germline V gene sequence: CDR1 MNHEY, CDR2 SVGAGI. The CDR3 bases are TGTGCCAGCAGTCCTACAGGGGGCGGCCAGCCCCAGCATTTT. The encoded protein is CASSPTGGGQPQHF.

The chain carries TRBV2 and TRBJ2-7; D is undetermined. Germline V lookup: CDR1 SNHLY, CDR2 FYNNEI. The germline V and J ends were trimmed by 1 base and 0 bases, with 7 bases remaining between them. The CDR3 sequence is 14 residues long. Here the CDR3 DNA reads TGTGCCAGCAGTGAAGGCAGATTCTCCTACGAGCAGTACTTC. Translation: CASSEGRFSYEQYF.

There are a few counts of this clone. The gene calls are TRBV28 and TRBJ2-7, with 9 bases that match TRBD2. Trimming cost V 4 bases and J 7 bases; bases outside gene matches: 11. The CDR3 consists of 15 residues. Germline values: CDR1 MDHEN, CDR2 SYDVKM. CDR3 nucleotides: TGTGCCAGCAGTTCCTTCAGCGGGAGGCTCCATGAGCAGTACTTC. Amino acids: CASSSFSGRLHEQYF. Variable domain in full (rest from reference TRBV28 and TRBJ2-7): DVKVTQSSRYLVKRTGEKVFLECVQDMDHENMFWYRQDPGLGLRLIYFSYDVKMKEKGDIPEGYSVSREKKERFSLILESASTNQTSMYLCASSSFSGRLHEQYFGPGTRLTVT.

V gene TRBV5-4 combines with J gene TRBJ2-3; the D is unclear. Deletions cut 4 bases from V and 7 bases from J, with 13 bases between. Looked up from germline, CDR1 is SGHNT and CDR2 is YYREEE (reference sequence). The CDR3 is made up of 13 amino acids. The CDR3 coding sequence is TGTGCCAGCAGCGACTCTAGTGTTTATACGCAGTATTTT. It translates to CASSDSSVYTQYF.